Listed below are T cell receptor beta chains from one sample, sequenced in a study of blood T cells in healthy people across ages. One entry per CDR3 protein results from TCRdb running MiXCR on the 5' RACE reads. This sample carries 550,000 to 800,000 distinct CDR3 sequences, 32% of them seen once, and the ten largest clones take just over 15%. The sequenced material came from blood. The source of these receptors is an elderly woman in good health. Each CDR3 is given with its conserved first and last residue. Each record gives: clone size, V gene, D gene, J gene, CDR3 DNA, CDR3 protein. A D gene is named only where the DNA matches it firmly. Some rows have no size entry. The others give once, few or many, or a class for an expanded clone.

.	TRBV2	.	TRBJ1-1	TGTGCCAGCAGGGGACGGACCAACACTGAAGCTTTCTTT	CASRGRTNTEAFF
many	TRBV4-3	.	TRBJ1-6	TGCGCCAGCAGCCAAGATAATGATTCACCCCTCCACTTT	CASSQDNDSPLHF
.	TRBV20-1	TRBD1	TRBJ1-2	TGCAGTGCCCCGACAGGGAACTATGGCTACACCTTC	CSAPTGNYGYTF
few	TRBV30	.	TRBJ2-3	TGTGCCTGGACTGCGAAAGATACGCAGTATTTT	CAWTAKDTQYF
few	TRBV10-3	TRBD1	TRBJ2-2	TGTGCCACCGAGGACAGGGGCGGGACCGGGGAGCTGTTTTTT	CATEDRGGTGELFF
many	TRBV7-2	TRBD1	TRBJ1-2	TGTGCCAGCAGCTTACCCGGGACAGGGGCTGGCTACACCTTC	CASSLPGTGAGYTF
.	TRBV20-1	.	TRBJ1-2	TGCAGAGGAGACCATGGCTACACCTTC	CRGDHGYTF
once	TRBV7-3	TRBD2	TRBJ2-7	TGTGCCAGCACCAGCCCGGTCGGGAGGGCCGGGACCTACGAGCAGTACTTC	CASTSPVGRAGTYEQYF
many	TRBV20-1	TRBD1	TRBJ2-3	TGCAGTGCTAGAGATCCAAGGACAGGGGATGCAGATACGCAGTATTTT	CSARDPRTGDADTQYF
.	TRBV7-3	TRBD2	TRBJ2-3	TGTGCCAGCAGCTTAACGGCTAGCGGGGGGGCAGCAGATACGCAGTATTTT	CASSLTASGGAADTQYF
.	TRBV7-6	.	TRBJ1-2	TGTGCCAGCAGCTTAGGGGGCGGCGGCTGCACCTTC	CASSLGGGGCTF
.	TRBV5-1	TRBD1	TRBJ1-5	TGCGCCAGCAGATCGACAGGGGATAGCAATCAGCCCCAGCATTTT	CASRSTGDSNQPQHF
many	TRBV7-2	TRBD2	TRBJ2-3	TGTGCCAGCAGCTCTAGCGGGTCCCGAGATACGCAGTATTTT	CASSSSGSRDTQYF
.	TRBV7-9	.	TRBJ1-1	TGTGCCAGCAGCTTGGCGTGGAAGAACACTGAAGCTTTCTTT	CASSLAWKNTEAFF
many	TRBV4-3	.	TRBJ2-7	TGCGCCAGCAGCCAAGAAAGGGGGGACGAGCAGTACTTC	CASSQERGDEQYF
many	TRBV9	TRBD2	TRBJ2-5	TGTGCCAGCAGCGCGGGACTAGCTCAAGAGACCCAGTACTTC	CASSAGLAQETQYF
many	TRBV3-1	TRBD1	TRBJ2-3	TGTGCCAGCAGCCAACAGGGGGCAAGTACAGATACGCAGTATTTT	CASSQQGASTDTQYF
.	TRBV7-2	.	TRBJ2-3	TGTGCCAGCAGCTTAGGGACAGCGTTCACAGATACGCAGTATTTT	CASSLGTAFTDTQYF
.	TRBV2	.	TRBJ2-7	TGTGCCAGCAGGGAATCAGTCAGGGGCCAGCAGTACTTC	CASRESVRGQQYF
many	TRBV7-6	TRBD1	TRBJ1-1	TGTGCCAGCAGCCCTTTTACCGGGACAGGGATGAACACTGAAGCTTTCTTT	CASSPFTGTGMNTEAFF
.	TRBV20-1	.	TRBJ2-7	TGCAGTGCCCACCCCCCGGACAGAGCCTACGAGCAGTACTTC	CSAHPPDRAYEQYF
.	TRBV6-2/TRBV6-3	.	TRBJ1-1	TGTGCCAGCCAAAAGGGGAGGAATTATGAAGCTTTCTTT	CASQKGRNYEAFF
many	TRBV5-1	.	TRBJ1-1	TGCGCCAGCAGCTCCCGGGGAGGAGGCACTGAAGCTTTCTTT	CASSSRGGGTEAFF
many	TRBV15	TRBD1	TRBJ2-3	TGTGCCACCAGCGTAGGGGACAGCCGAACCACAGATACGCAGTATTTT	CATSVGDSRTTDTQYF
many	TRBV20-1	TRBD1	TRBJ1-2	TGCAGTGCCAAAGACAGGGGGCTTGGTGGCTACACCTTC	CSAKDRGLGGYTF
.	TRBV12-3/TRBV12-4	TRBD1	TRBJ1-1	TGTGCCAGCAGCCTCCTGGGGGGACAGCTCTTGAACACTGAAGCTTTCTTT	CASSLLGGQLLNTEAFF
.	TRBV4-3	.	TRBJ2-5	TGCGCCAGCAGCCTCTCTTTTGGGGAGACCCAGTACTTC	CASSLSFGETQYF
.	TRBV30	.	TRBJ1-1	TGTGCCTGGGGTGGGACGTCGAACACTGAAGCTTTCTTT	CAWGGTSNTEAFF
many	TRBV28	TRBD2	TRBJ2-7	TGTGCCAGCAGTAGGCGGGGGAATGAGCAGTACTTC	CASSRRGNEQYF
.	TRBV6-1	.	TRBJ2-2	TGTGCCAGCAGCATAGAGAACACCGGGGAGCTGTTTTTT	CASSIENTGELFF
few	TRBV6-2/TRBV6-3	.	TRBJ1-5	TGTGCCAGCAGTTACTCCAACACCAATCAGCCCCAGCATTTT	CASSYSNTNQPQHF
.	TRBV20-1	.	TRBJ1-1	TGCAGTGCCAGCGGGTACACTGAAGCTTTCTTT	CSASGYTEAFF
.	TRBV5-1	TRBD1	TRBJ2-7	TGCGCCAGCAGGCGACCGGGACAGGGGTCCCCCTACGAGCAGTACTTC	CASRRPGQGSPYEQYF
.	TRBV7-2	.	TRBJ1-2	TGTGCCAGCAGCTTAGAGCGTCGGGGGAGCTATGGCTACACCTTC	CASSLERRGSYGYTF
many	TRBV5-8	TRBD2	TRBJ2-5	TGTGCCAGCAGCTTGTTACTAGCGGGAGAGACCCAGTACTTC	CASSLLLAGETQYF
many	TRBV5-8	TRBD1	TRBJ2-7	TGTGCCAGCTTCGGCCGAAGGGGACAGGGGTTCTACGAGCAGTACTTC	CASFGRRGQGFYEQYF
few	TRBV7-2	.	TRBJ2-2	TGTGCCAGTTGGCCCGGAGCGAACACCGGGGAGCGGTTTTTT	CASWPGANTGERFF
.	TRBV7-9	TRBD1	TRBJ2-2	TGTGCCAGCAGACACGGACAGGGGGCTCGGACCGGGGAGCTGTTTTTT	CASRHGQGARTGELFF
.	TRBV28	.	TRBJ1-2	TGTGCCGCTCATTCAGAATGGAACTATGGCTACACCTTC	CAAHSEWNYGYTF
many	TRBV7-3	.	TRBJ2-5	TGTGCCAGCAGCTCAACTAGATTTGAGACCCAGTACTTC	CASSSTRFETQYF
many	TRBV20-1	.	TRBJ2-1	TGCAGTGCTAGAGATGGGACAACGGGTAGTGAGCAGTTCTTC	CSARDGTTGSEQFF
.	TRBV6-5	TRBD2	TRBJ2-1	TGTGCCAGCAGTTACAGACGGGAGGGCCGGGAGGAGCAGTTCTTC	CASSYRREGREEQFF
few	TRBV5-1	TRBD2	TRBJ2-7	TGCGCCAGCAGTCGAACGACTAGCGGGGGCCCGTACGAGCAGTACTTC	CASSRTTSGGPYEQYF
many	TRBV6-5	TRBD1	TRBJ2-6	TGTGCCAGCAGTTACGTTACGAACAGGGGGTACCAAATCTCTGGGGCCAACGTCCTGACTTTC	CASSYVTNRGYQISGANVLTF
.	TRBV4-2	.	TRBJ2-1	TGTGCCAGCAGCCCCAGATCCAGGGCCCCAGGAAATGAGCAGTTCTTC	CASSPRSRAPGNEQFF
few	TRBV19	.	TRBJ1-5	TGTGCCAGTAACCGGAAGATGGGCAATCAGCCCCAGCATTTT	CASNRKMGNQPQHF
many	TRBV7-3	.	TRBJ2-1	TGTGCCAGCACCATGGGGGGCGGGGGCTACAATGAGCAGTTCTTC	CASTMGGGGYNEQFF
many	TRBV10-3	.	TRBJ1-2	TGTGCCACCCTGCGGGGGGCGGGCGGCTACACCTTC	CATLRGAGGYTF
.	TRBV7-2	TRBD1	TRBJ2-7	TGTGCGAGCAGCACATGGACAGGGGGGCCCTACGAGCAGTACTTC	CASSTWTGGPYEQYF
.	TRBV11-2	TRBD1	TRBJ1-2	TGTGCCAGCAGCTTAGATCAGGGGGTGAATGGCTACACCTTC	CASSLDQGVNGYTF